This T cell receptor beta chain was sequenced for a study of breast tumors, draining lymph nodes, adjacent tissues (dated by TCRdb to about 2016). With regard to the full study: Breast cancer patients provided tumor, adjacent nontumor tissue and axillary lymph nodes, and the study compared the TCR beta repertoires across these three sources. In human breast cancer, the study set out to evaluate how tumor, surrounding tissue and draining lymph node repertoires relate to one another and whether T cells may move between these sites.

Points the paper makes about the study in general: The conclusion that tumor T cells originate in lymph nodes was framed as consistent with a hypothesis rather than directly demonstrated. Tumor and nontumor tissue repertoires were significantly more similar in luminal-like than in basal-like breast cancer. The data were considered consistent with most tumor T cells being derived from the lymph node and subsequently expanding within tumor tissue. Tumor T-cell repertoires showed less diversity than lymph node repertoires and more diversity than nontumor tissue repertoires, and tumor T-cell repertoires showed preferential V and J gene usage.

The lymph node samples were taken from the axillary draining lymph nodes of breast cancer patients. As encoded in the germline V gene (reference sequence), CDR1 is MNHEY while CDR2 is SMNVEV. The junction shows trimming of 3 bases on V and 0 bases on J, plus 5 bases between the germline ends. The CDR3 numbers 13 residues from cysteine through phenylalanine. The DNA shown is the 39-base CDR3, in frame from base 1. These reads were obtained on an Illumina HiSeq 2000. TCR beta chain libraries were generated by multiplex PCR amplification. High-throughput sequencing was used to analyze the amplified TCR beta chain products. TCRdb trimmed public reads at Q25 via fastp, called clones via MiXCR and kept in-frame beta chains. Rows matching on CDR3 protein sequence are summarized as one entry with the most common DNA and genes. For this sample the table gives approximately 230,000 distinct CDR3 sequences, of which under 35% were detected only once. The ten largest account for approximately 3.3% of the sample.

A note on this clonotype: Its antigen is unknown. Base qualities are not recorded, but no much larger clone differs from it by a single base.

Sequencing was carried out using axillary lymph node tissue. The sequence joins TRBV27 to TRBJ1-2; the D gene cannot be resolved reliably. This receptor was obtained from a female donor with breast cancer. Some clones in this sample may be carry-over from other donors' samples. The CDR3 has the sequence CASSLAANYGYTF. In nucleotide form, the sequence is TGTGCCAGCAGTTTGGCAGCTAACTATGGCTACACCTTC.